This note documents a single TCR beta chain sequence. The antigen is undetermined. These data come from a study of cytomegalovirus exposure and HLA in healthy donors. Primers included in the PCR were 60 Vbeta and 13 Jbeta primers. TCRdb's copy holds only in-frame clones and misses some; the assay was immunoSEQ multiplex PCR. The sample yields about 190,000 clones, around 77% seen once. Findings of the study overall: According to the study, approximately 150 TCR beta chains were cytomegalovirus-associated.

The TCR was taken from a young woman in good health and CMV-seronegative. The sample consisted of PBMCs.

CDR3: CASRYRFYEKLFF. CDR3 DNA sequence: TGTGCCAGCAGGTACAGGTTTTATGAAAAACTGTTTTTT. This chain connects TRBV28 to TRBJ1-4; tentatively, D is TRBD1 (5 bases). Germline V gene sequence: CDR1 MDHEN, CDR2 SYDVKM. Trimming stripped 6 bases from V and 6 bases from J, with 11 bases between. The CDR3 length is 13 residues.